These T cell receptor beta chains were read from a single sample in a study of cytomegalovirus exposure and HLA in healthy donors. Here immunoSEQ multiplex PCR was the method, and the copy in TCRdb shows in-frame clones only, minus some. This sample has around 170,000 clones; less than 80% occur once, and the top ten carry more than 0.55%. Sequenced material: PBMCs. These receptors were obtained from a woman aged 40 to 50 in good health and CMV-seronegative. Each CDR3 is given with its conserved first and last residue. Fields, in order: V gene, D gene, clone size, J gene, CDR3 protein, CDR3 DNA. D genes are given only for firm matches. Size is stated for part of the rows, as once, few or many counts, or as a class when the clone is expanded.

TRBV10-2	TRBD2	once	TRBJ2-5	CASRSGVQETQYF	TGCGCCAGCAGGAGCGGGGTTCAAGAGACCCAGTACTTC
TRBV25-1	-	few	TRBJ2-7	CASSAGSYEQYF	TGTGCCAGCAGTGCGGGCTCCTACGAGCAGTACTTC
TRBV19	-	-	TRBJ2-7	CASSLLQGGEQYF	TGTGCCAGTAGTCTACTACAGGGCGGCGAGCAGTACTTC
TRBV7-2	TRBD2	-	TRBJ2-7	CASNPGLGYEQYF	TGTGCCAGCAACCCCGGACTAGGGTACGAGCAGTACTTC
TRBV29-1	TRBD2	-	TRBJ2-1	CSVGLRLAVYEQFF	TGCAGCGTTGGCTTGAGACTAGCTGTTTATGAGCAGTTCTTC
TRBV7-9	-	once	TRBJ1-3	CASSLDSSGNTIYF	TGTGCCAGCAGCTTGGACAGCTCTGGAAACACCATATATTTT
TRBV10-3	-	once	TRBJ1-2	CAISGGRYGYTF	TGTGCCATCAGTGGGGGGCGCTATGGCTACACCTTC
TRBV27	-	once	TRBJ1-2	CASSLTGSNYGYTF	TGTGCCAGCAGTTTAACGGGAAGTAACTATGGCTACACCTTC
TRBV30	-	-	TRBJ2-7	CAWTRSNAISYEQYF	TGTGCCTGGACCCGGTCCAATGCTATCTCCTACGAGCAGTACTTC
TRBV7-6	-	-	TRBJ2-2	CASSSENTGELFF	TGTGCCAGCAGCTCAGAGAACACCGGGGAGCTGTTTTTT
TRBV5-6	-	once	TRBJ1-1	CASSLDSSEAFF	TGTGCCAGCAGCTTGGACAGTAGTGAAGCTTTCTTT
TRBV10-1	TRBD2	-	TRBJ2-5	CASSDIAGATGETQYF	TGCGCCAGCAGTGACATAGCGGGAGCAACGGGAGAGACCCAGTACTTC
TRBV7-2	-	-	TRBJ2-7	CASSSRMGGYEQYF	TGTGCCAGCAGCTCTAGAATGGGAGGCTACGAGCAGTACTTC
TRBV7-2	-	-	TRBJ2-3	CASSYSWSVGTDTQYF	TGTGCCAGCAGCTACTCTTGGTCGGTCGGCACAGATACGCAGTATTTT
TRBV6-5	TRBD1	-	TRBJ1-2	CASSYGTDYGYTF	TGTGCCAGCAGTTACGGGACAGACTATGGCTACACCTTC
TRBV15	-	-	TRBJ2-1	CATSRGSDNEQFF	TGTGCCACCAGCAGGGGTAGCGACAATGAGCAGTTCTTC
TRBV5-4	TRBD2	once	TRBJ2-7	CASSLGTGGAYEQYF	TGTGCCAGCAGCTTAGGAACGGGGGGGGCCTACGAGCAGTACTTC
TRBV19	TRBD2	-	TRBJ2-1	CASSILAGANNEQFF	TGTGCCAGTAGTATACTAGCGGGGGCTAACAATGAGCAGTTCTTC
TRBV27	TRBD2	-	TRBJ2-7	CASKTSGRSGEQYF	TGTGCCAGCAAGACTAGCGGGAGATCGGGCGAGCAGTACTTC
TRBV6-5	TRBD1	once	TRBJ2-1	CASSYSGQGRGNEQFF	TGTGCCAGCAGTTACTCGGGACAGGGCAGGGGGAATGAGCAGTTCTTC
TRBV6-6	-	-	TRBJ1-5	CASTLRGGGNQPQHF	TGTGCCAGCACCCTCCGGGGGGGAGGCAATCAGCCCCAGCATTTT
TRBV11-2	-	-	TRBJ2-2	CASRAQTEGHTGELFF	TGTGCCAGCAGGGCACAGACAGAAGGTCACACCGGGGAGCTGTTTTTT
TRBV6-5	TRBD1	once	TRBJ2-3	CASSYTGGIGGTQYF	TGTGCCAGCAGTTACACAGGGGGTATTGGGGGTACGCAGTATTTT
TRBV10-2	TRBD2	-	TRBJ2-3	CASSEWTSARTDTQYF	TGCGCCAGCAGTGAGTGGACTAGCGCCCGCACAGATACGCAGTATTTT
TRBV5-1	TRBD1	-	TRBJ2-5	CASSFGQGGETQYF	TGCGCCAGCAGCTTCGGACAGGGAGGAGAGACCCAGTACTTC
TRBV19	TRBD1	-	TRBJ1-4	CASSNRQGSDPLFF	TGTGCCAGTAGTAACCGACAGGGTTCGGACCCGCTGTTTTTT
TRBV9	-	-	TRBJ2-5	CASSVEEETQYF	TGTGCCAGCAGCGTTGAGGAAGAGACCCAGTACTTC
TRBV14	-	-	TRBJ2-2	CASSQVVGAGELFF	TGTGCCAGCAGCCAAGTTGTAGGGGCCGGGGAGCTGTTTTTT
TRBV19	TRBD1	-	TRBJ1-1	CASRSLWQGDTEAFF	TGTGCCAGTAGGAGCTTATGGCAGGGGGACACTGAAGCTTTCTTT
TRBV28	TRBD1	-	TRBJ1-3	CASSPRTGFHTIYF	TGTGCCAGCAGTCCCCGGACAGGGTTTCACACCATATATTTT
TRBV29-1	TRBD2	-	TRBJ2-5	CSVVAGTETQYF	TGCAGCGTTGTAGCGGGAACAGAGACCCAGTACTTC
TRBV19	-	-	TRBJ1-5	CARRGSNQPQHF	TGTGCTAGACGGGGTAGCAATCAGCCCCAGCATTTT
TRBV7-3	-	-	TRBJ1-1	CASSLSGRGLNTEAFF	TGTGCCAGCAGCTTATCGGGCAGGGGATTGAACACTGAAGCTTTCTTT
TRBV7-2	TRBD2	-	TRBJ2-7	CASSLLAGGGEQYF	TGTGCCAGCAGCTTACTAGCGGGAGGTGGGGAGCAGTACTTC
TRBV6-6	TRBD1	-	TRBJ2-5	CASSYPHSTGTETQYF	TGTGCCAGCAGTTACCCCCATTCGACAGGGACAGAGACCCAGTACTTC
TRBV27	-	once	TRBJ2-1	CASSLSYRRGGHEQFF	TGTGCCAGCAGTTTATCTTACCGGCGAGGTGGTCATGAGCAGTTCTTC
TRBV5-1	TRBD1	few	TRBJ1-1	CASSLDRGFEAFF	TGCGCCAGCAGCTTGGACAGGGGATTTGAAGCTTTCTTT
TRBV5-4	-	-	TRBJ2-7	CASSFNNYEQYF	TGTGCCAGCAGCTTTAACAACTACGAGCAGTACTTC
TRBV20-1	-	-	TRBJ2-3	CSASSGDTQYF	TGCAGTGCCAGTAGCGGAGATACGCAGTATTTT
TRBV6-1	-	-	TRBJ2-4	CASSEVVDFNIQYF	TGTGCCAGCAGTGAAGTGGTAGACTTTAACATTCAGTACTTC
TRBV7-2	TRBD1	-	TRBJ1-2	CASRHEGTGLFGGYTF	TGTGCCAGCAGGCATGAGGGGACAGGCCTCTTCGGGGGCTACACCTTC
TRBV28	-	once	TRBJ1-5	CASKRKGVSNQPQHF	TGTGCCAGCAAGAGGAAAGGGGTTAGCAATCAGCCCCAGCATTTT
TRBV5-1	-	-	TRBJ1-4	CASSRQSSNEKLFF	TGCGCCAGCAGCCGACAGTCATCTAATGAAAAACTGTTTTTT
TRBV2	TRBD1	once	TRBJ2-1	CASHRDRVLGEQFF	TGTGCCAGCCACCGGGACAGGGTATTGGGTGAGCAGTTCTTC
TRBV19	TRBD2	-	TRBJ2-7	CASTKASGNNEQYF	TGTGCCAGTACAAAGGCTAGCGGGAACAACGAGCAGTACTTC
TRBV28	TRBD2	-	TRBJ2-7	CASSSQTSGSYEQYF	TGTGCCAGCAGTTCCCAGACTAGCGGGAGCTACGAGCAGTACTTC
TRBV6-6	TRBD2	-	TRBJ2-1	CASRNPSGGYNEQFF	TGTGCCAGCAGGAACCCTAGCGGTGGGTACAATGAGCAGTTCTTC
TRBV9	-	-	TRBJ2-7	CASSVGPPTYEQYF	TGTGCCAGCAGCGTAGGGCCCCCAACCTACGAGCAGTACTTC
TRBV30	TRBD1	once	TRBJ1-2	CAWTDRNYGYTF	TGTGCCTGGACGGACAGGAACTATGGCTACACCTTC
TRBV7-9	-	-	TRBJ2-7	CASSLNQGTDYEQYF	TGTGCCAGCAGCCTAAACCAGGGAACGGACTACGAGCAGTACTTC
TRBV28	-	-	TRBJ2-2	CASSTSTGELFF	TGTGCCAGCAGTACGAGTACCGGGGAGCTGTTTTTT
TRBV7-9	-	-	TRBJ2-3	CASSQKATLGWLYF	TGTGCCAGCAGCCAGAAAGCTACACTAGGTTGGTTGTATTTT
TRBV2	-	-	TRBJ2-7	CASSDSGNYEQYF	TGTGCCAGCAGCGATAGCGGTAACTACGAGCAGTACTTC
TRBV6-1	TRBD1	-	TRBJ1-2	CASSDRRTGEVYGYTF	TGTGCCAGCAGTGACCGGCGGACAGGGGAGGTCTATGGCTACACCTTC
TRBV5-3	TRBD1	-	TRBJ1-3	CARSRKHTGQGQWLQSSGNTIYF	TGTGCCAGAAGTCGTAAACACACGGGACAGGGTCAATGGTTGCAAAGCTCTGGAAACACCATATATTTT
TRBV15	-	-	TRBJ1-3	CATSRDRAGNTIYF	TGTGCCACCAGCAGAGATCGGGCTGGAAACACCATATATTTT
TRBV5-1	-	once	TRBJ1-4	CASSLRGTGEKLFF	TGCGCCAGCAGCTTGAGGGGGACGGGGGAAAAACTGTTTTTT